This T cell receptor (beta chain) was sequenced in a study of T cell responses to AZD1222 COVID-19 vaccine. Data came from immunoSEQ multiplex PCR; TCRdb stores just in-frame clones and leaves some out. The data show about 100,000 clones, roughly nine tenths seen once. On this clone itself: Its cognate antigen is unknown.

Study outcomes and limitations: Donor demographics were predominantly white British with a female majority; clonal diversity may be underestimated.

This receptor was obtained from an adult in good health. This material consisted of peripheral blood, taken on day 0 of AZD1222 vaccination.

As DNA, the CDR3 is TGTGCCAGCAGATCCGGGGCCGCGTATGGCTACACCTTC. Amino acid sequence: CASRSGAAYGYTF. The chain recombines TRBV7-2 with TRBJ1-2; possible D gene TRBD1, 5 bases. V was shortened by 6 bases and J by 5 bases, with 13 bases between the two germline ends. This CDR3 comprises 13 residues. Germline V gives CDR1 SGHTA, CDR2 FQGNSA.